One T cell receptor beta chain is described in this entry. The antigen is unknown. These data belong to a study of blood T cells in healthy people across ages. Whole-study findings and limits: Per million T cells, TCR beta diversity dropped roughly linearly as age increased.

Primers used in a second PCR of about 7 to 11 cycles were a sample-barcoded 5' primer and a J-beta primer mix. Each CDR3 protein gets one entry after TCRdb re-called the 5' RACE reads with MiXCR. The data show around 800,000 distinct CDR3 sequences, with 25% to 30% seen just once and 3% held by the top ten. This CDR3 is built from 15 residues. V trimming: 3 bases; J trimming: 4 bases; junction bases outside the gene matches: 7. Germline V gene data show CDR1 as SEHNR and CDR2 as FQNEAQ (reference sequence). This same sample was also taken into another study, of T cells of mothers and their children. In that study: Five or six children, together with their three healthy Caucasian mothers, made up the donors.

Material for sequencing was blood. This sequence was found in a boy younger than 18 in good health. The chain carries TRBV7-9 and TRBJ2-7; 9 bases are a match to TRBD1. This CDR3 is CASSLDGQGKYEQYF. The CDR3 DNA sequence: TGTGCCAGCAGCTTGGATGGACAGGGGAAATACGAGCAGTACTTC.